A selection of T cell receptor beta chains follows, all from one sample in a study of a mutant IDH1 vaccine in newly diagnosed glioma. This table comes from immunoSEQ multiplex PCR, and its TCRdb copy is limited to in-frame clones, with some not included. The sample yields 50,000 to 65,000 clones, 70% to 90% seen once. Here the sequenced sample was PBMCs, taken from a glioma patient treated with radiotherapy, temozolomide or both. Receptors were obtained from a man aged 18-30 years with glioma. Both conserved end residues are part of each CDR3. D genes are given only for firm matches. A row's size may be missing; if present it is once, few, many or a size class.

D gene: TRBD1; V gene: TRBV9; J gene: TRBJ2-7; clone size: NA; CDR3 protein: CASSVEWTGVSEQYF; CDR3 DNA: TGTGCCAGCAGCGTAGAGTGGACAGGGGTCTCCGAGCAGTACTTC
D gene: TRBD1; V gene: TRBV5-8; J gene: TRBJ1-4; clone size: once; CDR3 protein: CASSLKDRVGEKLFF; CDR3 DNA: TGTGCCAGCAGCTTGAAAGACAGGGTTGGGGAAAAACTGTTTTTT
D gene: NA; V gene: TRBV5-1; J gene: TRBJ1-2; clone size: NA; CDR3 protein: CASSPLSSNLNYGYTF; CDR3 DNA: TGCGCCAGCAGCCCGCTAAGCTCGAATCTAAACTATGGCTACACCTTC
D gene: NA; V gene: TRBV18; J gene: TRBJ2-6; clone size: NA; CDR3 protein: CASSSVGSGANVLTF; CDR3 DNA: TGTGCCAGCTCGTCCGTGGGGTCTGGGGCCAACGTCCTGACTTTC
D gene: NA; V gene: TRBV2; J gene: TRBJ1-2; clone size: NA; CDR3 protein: CASRYQGHEYGYTF; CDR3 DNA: TGTGCCAGCAGGTACCAGGGGCATGAATATGGCTACACCTTC
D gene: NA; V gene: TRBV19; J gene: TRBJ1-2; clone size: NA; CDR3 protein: CASRSLEVRVGYTF; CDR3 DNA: TGTGCCAGTAGAAGCCTAGAGGTCCGGGTAGGCTACACCTTC
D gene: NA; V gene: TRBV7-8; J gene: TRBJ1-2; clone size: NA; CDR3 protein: CASNQIRYGYTF; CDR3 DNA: TGTGCCAGCAACCAAATCCGCTATGGCTACACCTTC
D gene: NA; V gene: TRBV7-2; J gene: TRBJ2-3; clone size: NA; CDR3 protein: CASSLRLVAPDTQYF; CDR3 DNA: TGTGCCAGCAGCTTACGCCTCGTGGCCCCGGATACGCAGTATTTT
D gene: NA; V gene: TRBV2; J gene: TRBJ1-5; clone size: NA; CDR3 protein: CASSERATNQPQHF; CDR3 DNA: TGTGCCAGCAGTGAAAGGGCGACCAATCAGCCCCAGCATTTT
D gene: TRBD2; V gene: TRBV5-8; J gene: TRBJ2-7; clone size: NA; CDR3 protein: CASSSPTSGRGLSYEQYF; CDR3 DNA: TGTGCCAGCAGCTCCCCCACTAGCGGGAGAGGCTTATCCTACGAGCAGTACTTC
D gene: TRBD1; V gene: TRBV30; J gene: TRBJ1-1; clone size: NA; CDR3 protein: CAWGSGTGGTEAFF; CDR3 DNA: TGTGCCTGGGGCTCCGGGACAGGGGGCACTGAAGCTTTCTTT
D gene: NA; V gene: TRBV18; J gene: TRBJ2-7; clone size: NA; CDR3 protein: CASSSPGNRYEQYF; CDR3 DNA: TGTGCCAGCTCATCCCCAGGAAATCGCTACGAGCAGTACTTC
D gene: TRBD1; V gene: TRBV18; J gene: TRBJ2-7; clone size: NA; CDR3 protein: CASSPRQGTHEQYF; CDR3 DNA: TGTGCCAGCTCACCAAGACAGGGCACCCACGAGCAGTACTTC
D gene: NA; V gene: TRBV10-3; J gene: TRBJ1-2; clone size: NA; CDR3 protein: CAISDALSGYGYTF; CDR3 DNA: TGTGCCATCAGTGACGCCTTAAGCGGCTATGGCTACACCTTC
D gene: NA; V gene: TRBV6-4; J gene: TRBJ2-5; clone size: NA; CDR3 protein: CASSDPQKETQYF; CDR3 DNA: TGTGCCAGCAGTGACCCACAGAAAGAGACCCAGTACTTC
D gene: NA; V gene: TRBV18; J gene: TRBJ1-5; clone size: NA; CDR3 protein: CASSPDSINQPQHF; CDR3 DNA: TGTGCCAGCTCACCCGACAGTATAAATCAGCCCCAGCATTTT
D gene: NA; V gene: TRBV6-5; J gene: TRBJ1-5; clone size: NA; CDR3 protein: CASSYSIPGRNQPQHF; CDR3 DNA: TGTGCCAGCAGTTACTCGATCCCGGGGAGGAATCAGCCCCAGCATTTT
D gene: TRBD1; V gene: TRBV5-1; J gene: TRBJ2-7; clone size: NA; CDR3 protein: CASSLDRGYEQYF; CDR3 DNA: TGCGCCAGCAGCTTGGACAGGGGCTACGAGCAGTACTTC
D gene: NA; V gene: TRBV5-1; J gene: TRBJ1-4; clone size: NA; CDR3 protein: CASSRTQRIEALNEKLFF; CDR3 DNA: TGCGCCAGCAGCCGGACACAGAGGATAGAGGCGCTAAATGAAAAACTGTTTTTT
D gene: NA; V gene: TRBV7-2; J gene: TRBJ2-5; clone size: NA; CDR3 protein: CASSSWTRETQYF; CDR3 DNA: TGTGCCAGCAGCTCTTGGACACGGGAGACCCAGTACTTC
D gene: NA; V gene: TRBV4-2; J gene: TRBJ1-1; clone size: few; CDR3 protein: CASSQDWQDGEAFF; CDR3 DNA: TGTGCCAGCAGCCAAGATTGGCAGGACGGTGAAGCTTTCTTT
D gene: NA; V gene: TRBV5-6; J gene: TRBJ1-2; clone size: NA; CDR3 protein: CASSSSPGMSYGYTF; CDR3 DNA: TGTGCCAGCAGCTCCTCCCCAGGAATGTCCTATGGCTACACCTTC
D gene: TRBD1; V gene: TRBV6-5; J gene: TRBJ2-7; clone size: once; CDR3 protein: CASSRMGQAYEQYF; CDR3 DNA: TGTGCCAGCAGTCGAATGGGACAGGCGTACGAGCAGTACTTC
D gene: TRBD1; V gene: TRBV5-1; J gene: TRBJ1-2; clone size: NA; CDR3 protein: CASSRTGDGGYTF; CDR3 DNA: TGCGCCAGCAGCCGTACAGGGGACGGTGGCTACACCTTC
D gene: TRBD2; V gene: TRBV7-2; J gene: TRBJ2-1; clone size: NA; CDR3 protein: CASSPGGAGYNEQFF; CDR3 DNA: TGTGCCAGCAGCCCGGGGGGGGCAGGCTACAATGAGCAGTTCTTC
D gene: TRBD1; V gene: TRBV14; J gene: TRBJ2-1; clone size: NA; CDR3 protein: CASSRRTGSEQFF; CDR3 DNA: TGTGCCAGCAGCCGCCGGACAGGGTCTGAGCAGTTCTTC
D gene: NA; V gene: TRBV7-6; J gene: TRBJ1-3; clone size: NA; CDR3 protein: CASSLGGNTIYF; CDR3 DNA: TGTGCCAGCAGCTTAGGTGGAAACACCATATATTTT
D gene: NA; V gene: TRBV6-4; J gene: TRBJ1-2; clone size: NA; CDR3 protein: CASSAYPAESTNYGYTF; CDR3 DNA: TGTGCCAGCAGTGCCTACCCGGCAGAATCTACTAACTATGGCTACACCTTC
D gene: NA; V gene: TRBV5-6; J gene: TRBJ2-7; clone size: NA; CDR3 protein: CASSLFYEQYF; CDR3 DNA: TGTGCCAGCAGCTTGTTCTACGAGCAGTACTTC
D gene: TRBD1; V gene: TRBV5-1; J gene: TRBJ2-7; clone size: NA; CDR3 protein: CASSLNRDSLYEQYF; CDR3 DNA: TGCGCCAGCAGCTTGAACCGGGACAGCCTCTACGAGCAGTACTTC
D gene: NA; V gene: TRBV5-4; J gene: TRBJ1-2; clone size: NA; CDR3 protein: CASSFAGTSNYGYTF; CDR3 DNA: TGTGCCAGCAGCTTCGCAGGGACTTCTAACTATGGCTACACCTTC
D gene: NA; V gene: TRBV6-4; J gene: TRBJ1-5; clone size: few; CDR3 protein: CASSVERNQPQHF; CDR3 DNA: TGTGCCAGCAGTGTAGAACGCAATCAGCCCCAGCATTTT
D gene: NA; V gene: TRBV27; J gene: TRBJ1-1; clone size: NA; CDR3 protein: CASSPTGMNTEAFF; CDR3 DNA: TGTGCCAGCAGTCCCACGGGCATGAACACTGAAGCTTTCTTT
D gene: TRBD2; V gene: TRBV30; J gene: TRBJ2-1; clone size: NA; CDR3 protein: CAWTSGLSYNEQFF; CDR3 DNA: TGTGCCTGGACTAGCGGCCTGTCCTACAATGAGCAGTTCTTC
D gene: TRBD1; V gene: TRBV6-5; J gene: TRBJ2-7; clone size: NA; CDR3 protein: CASRTGFSNSYEQYF; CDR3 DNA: TGTGCCAGCAGGACAGGGTTCTCGAACTCCTACGAGCAGTACTTC
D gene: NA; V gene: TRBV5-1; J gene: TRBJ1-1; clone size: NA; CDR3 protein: CASSPQGYMNTEAFF; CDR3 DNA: TGCGCCAGCAGCCCGCAGGGATACATGAACACTGAAGCTTTCTTT
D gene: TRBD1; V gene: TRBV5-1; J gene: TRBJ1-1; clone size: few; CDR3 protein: CASSNRGRGDTEAFF; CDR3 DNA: TGCGCCAGCAGTAACAGGGGGCGCGGGGACACTGAAGCTTTCTTT
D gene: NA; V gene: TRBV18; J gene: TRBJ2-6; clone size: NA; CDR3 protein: CASSPLGRVPVPGANVLTF; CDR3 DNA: TGTGCCAGCTCACCTTTGGGCAGGGTCCCGGTCCCTGGGGCCAACGTCCTGACTTTC
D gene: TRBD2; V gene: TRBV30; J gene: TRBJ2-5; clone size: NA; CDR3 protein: CAWSVFAGRETQYF; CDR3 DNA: TGTGCCTGGAGTGTATTTGCCGGGAGGGAGACCCAGTACTTC
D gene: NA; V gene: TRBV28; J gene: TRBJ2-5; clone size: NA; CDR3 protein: CASPLTGSLKNQETQYF; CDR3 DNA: TGTGCCAGCCCTCTAACTGGGAGTTTGAAGAACCAAGAGACCCAGTACTTC
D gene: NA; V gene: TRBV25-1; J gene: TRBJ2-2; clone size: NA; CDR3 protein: CASSGRRSATGELFF; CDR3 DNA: TGTGCCAGCAGTGGCCGACGGAGTGCGACCGGGGAGCTGTTTTTT
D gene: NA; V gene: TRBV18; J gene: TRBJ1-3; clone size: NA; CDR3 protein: CASSLTTVGTGNTIYF; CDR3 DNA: TGTGCCAGCTCACTAACGACAGTCGGTACTGGAAACACCATATATTTT
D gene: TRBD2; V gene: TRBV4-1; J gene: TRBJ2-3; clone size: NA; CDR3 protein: CASSQVLSGGADTQYF; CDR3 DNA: TGCGCCAGCAGCCAAGTCCTGAGCGGGGGTGCAGATACGCAGTATTTT
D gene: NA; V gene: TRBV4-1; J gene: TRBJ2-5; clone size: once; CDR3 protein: CASRPDNWRQETQYF; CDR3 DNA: TGCGCCAGCAGGCCCGATAATTGGAGGCAAGAGACCCAGTACTTC
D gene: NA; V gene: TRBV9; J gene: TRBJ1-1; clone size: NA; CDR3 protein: CASSGGTLGNTEAFF; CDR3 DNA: TGTGCCAGCAGCGGGGGGACGCTCGGGAACACTGAAGCTTTCTTT
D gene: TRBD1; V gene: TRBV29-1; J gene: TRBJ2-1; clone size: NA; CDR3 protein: CSSRQGASSYNEQFF; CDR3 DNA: TGCAGCTCAAGACAGGGGGCGAGCTCCTACAATGAGCAGTTCTTC
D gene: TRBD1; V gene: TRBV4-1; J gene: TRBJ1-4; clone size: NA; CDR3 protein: CASSQVDRGLEKLFF; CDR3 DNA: TGCGCCAGCAGCCAAGTGGACAGGGGGCTTGAAAAACTGTTTTTT
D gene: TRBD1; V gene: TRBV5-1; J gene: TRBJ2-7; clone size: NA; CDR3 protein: CASSPSGGQLEQYF; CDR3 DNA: TGCGCCAGCAGCCCGTCTGGGGGACAGCTTGAGCAGTACTTC
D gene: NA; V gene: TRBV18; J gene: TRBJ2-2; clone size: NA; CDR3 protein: CASSPPYGEDTGELFF; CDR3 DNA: TGTGCCAGCTCACCACCGTACGGGGAGGACACCGGGGAGCTGTTTTTT
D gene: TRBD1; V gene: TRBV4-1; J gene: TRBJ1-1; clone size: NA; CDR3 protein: CASSQVGRTGATEAFF; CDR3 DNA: TGCGCCAGCAGCCAAGTAGGGAGGACAGGGGCGACTGAAGCTTTCTTT